Presented here are 9 T cell receptor beta chains from one specimen sequenced in a study of identical twins. TCRdb processed the 5' RACE reads anew with MiXCR; each CDR3 protein has one entry. Of about 220,000 distinct CDR3 sequences detected, approximately 8% appear once; the ten largest clones hold over 5%. These data also featured in a second study, about yellow fever vaccine responses in identical twins.

Sequencing was performed on CD8+ T cells sorted from blood. The receptors were gathered from a woman aged 18-29 years in good health.

This clonotype was recorded many times. The chain links TRBV12-3 or TRBV12-4 to TRBJ2-4; unclear D gene. With 6 bases removed from V and 0 bases from J, the gap between germline ends came to 3 bases. The CDR3 is 12 residues long. The CDR3 DNA reads as TGTGCCAGCAGACTAGCCAAAAACATTCAGTACTTC. This gives the protein CASRLAKNIQYF.

This clonotype has just a few counts. The J gene is TRBJ2-1, the V gene TRBV4-1; 9 nucleotides agree with TRBD2. V lost 11 bases and J lost 8; bases outside the gene matches: 10. This CDR3 spans 13 amino acids. Germline CDR1 MGHRA, CDR2 YSYEKL. The CDR3 DNA sequence: TGCGCCGCGGCGGGAGGGCCGTTCGATGAGCAGTTCTTC. Translating gives CAAAGGPFDEQFF.

This clonotype was detected ten times or more. V is TRBV7-6 and J is TRBJ2-1; D not resolved. Trimming took off 4 bases at V and 15 bases at J, with 16 bases between the two ends. This CDR3 region has 12 residues. From germline, CDR1 is SGHVS and CDR2 FNYEAQ. The CDR3 nucleotides are TGTGCCAGCAGCTCCACGGGTCCTATGAGGTTCTTC. Protein: CASSSTGPMRFF.

Many counts were recorded for this clonotype. V usage is TRBV24-1 and J usage is TRBJ2-7; TRBD2 might be the D (5 bases). Trimming took 1 base from V and 6 from J, leaving 9 bases between them. The germline V gene has CDR1 KGHDR and CDR2 SFDVKD. The CDR3 sequence is 13 residues long. The CDR3 nucleotides read TGTGCCACCAGTGATTTATCCGGGATCGAGCAGTACTTC. This sequence encodes CATSDLSGIEQYF.

This clonotype has a count of ten or more. The chain links TRBV29-1 to TRBJ1-3; no reliable D call. Between the trimmed V and J ends, which lost 0 bases and 0 bases, there was a span of 12 bases. The CDR3 length is 16 residues. The germline gives CDR1 SQVTM, CDR2 ANQGSEA. This CDR3 is CSVEEGSVGSGNTIYF. CDR3 bases: TGCAGCGTTGAAGAGGGGAGCGTAGGCTCTGGAAACACCATATATTTT.

The chain uses TRBV13 and TRBJ1-2; D not resolved. V lost 0 bases to trimming and J lost 1 base, with 6 bases between them. Germline lookup yields CDR1 PRHDT and CDR2 FYEKMQ (reference sequence). This CDR3 is built from 14 residues. The CDR3 nucleotides read TGTGCCAGCAGCTTAGGAGAGGGTAACTATGGCTACACCTTC. This encodes CASSLGEGNYGYTF.

The chain combines TRBV20-1 with TRBJ2-7, with 9 bases that match TRBD2. The ends lost 0 bases at V and 4 bases at J; junction bases unmatched: 4. Germline CDR1 is DFQATT and CDR2 is SNEGSKA (reference sequence). The CDR3 has 14 amino acids. CDR3 sequence reads: CSARERSGSYEQYF. The CDR3 bases are TGCAGTGCTAGAGAGCGTAGCGGGAGTTACGAGCAGTACTTC.

The gene calls are TRBV7-8 and TRBJ2-3, with 7 nucleotides matching TRBD1. Germline V gene data show CDR1 as SGHVS and CDR2 as FQNEAQ. Trimming cost V 1 base and J 13 bases; bases outside gene matches: 5. The CDR3 is 12 amino acids. CDR3 region: CASSLGRGSEYF. The CDR3 nucleotides read TGTGCCAGCAGCTTAGGCAGGGGGAGCGAGTATTTT.

The sample holds a few counts of this clonotype. V gene TRBV15 combines with J gene TRBJ2-2, with no clear D. The germline CDR1 and CDR2 sequences are LNHNV and YYDKDF (reference sequence). The CDR3 spans 15 residues. The V and J ends lost 3 bases and 0 bases respectively, with 8 bases between them. In DNA, the CDR3 is TGTGCCACCAGCAGGAGACGGACGAACACCGGGGAGCTGTTTTTT. Encoded protein: CATSRRRTNTGELFF.